This T cell receptor beta chain is drawn from a study of tumour-infiltrating T cells in Burkitt lymphoma. Using immunoSEQ multiplex PCR, the repertoire was profiled, and TCRdb retains in-frame clones only, with some absent. The table has 14,000 or so clones, around 30% seen once. CDR1 is MNHEY and CDR2 is SVGAGI in the germline V gene. This CDR3 spans 15 amino acids. Trimming at V came to 6 bases and at J to 1 base, leaving 4 bases not matched to a gene. The chain combines TRBV6-5 with TRBJ2-5, with TRBD1 matching 11 bases. Sample: tumor tissue. The TCR comes from a human donor with diffuse large B-cell lymphoma. CDR3 residues: CASSPDRGPQETQYF. CDR3 DNA: TGTGCCAGCAGCCCGGACAGGGGGCCCCAAGAGACCCAGTACTTC.